Sequencing of this T cell receptor beta chain was carried out in a study of OX40 agonist ivuxolimab in advanced cancers. Looking at the study overall: Prior anti-PD-1, anti-PD-L1 or anti-CTLA-4 therapy did not bar entry, and approximately 40% had some.

Clones were sequenced by immunoSEQ multiplex PCR, and TCRdb holds only the in-frame ones, with some missing. The sample includes 55,000 to 75,000 clones, around 80% seen only once; the top ten take approximately 1%. This clone appeared once. What it binds is not known. Broader study findings: The CD4+ and CD8+ T cells in the blood had expanded clonally by week 6 at 0.1 to 3.0 mg/kg.

The material sequenced was CD4+ or CD8+ T cells sorted from blood, taken in a trial of the OX40 agonist ivuxolimab. The sequence was collected from an adult with an advanced solid tumor such as melanoma, head and neck, liver or kidney cancer.

CDR3 protein: CASSLDRDRGNYGYTF. CDR3 DNA sequence: TGTGCCAGCAGCTTAGACCGGGACAGGGGTAACTATGGCTACACCTTC. The chain couples TRBV11-1 to TRBJ1-2, with 10 bases fitting TRBD1. The V gene end was trimmed by 1 base and the J gene end by 1 base; junction bases not matched to a gene: 3. CDR3 length equals 16 residues. CDR1 and CDR2 from the germline V gene are SGHAT and FQDESV (reference sequence).